One and the same sample provided the 22 T cell receptor beta chains below, sequenced in a study of shared clonotypes between healthy human individuals. Generated by immunoSEQ multiplex PCR, the TCRdb table keeps only in-frame clones and is missing some. The table has some 2 million clones, over 85% seen once. Naive CD8 cells lacked CD45RO and underwent positive selection for CCR7, leaving out terminally differentiated effector memory CD45RA+ cells. The source material was naive CD8+ T cells sorted from blood. Receptor source: a man younger than 30 in good health.

The rearrangement links TRBV6-1 to TRBJ2-7; D may be TRBD2 (6 bases). Trimming removed 7 bases from V and 1 base from J, with 14 bases in between. Germline loops: CDR1 MNHNS, CDR2 SASEGT. This CDR3 is built from 14 residues. CDR3 bases: TGTGCCAGCACCGCCTACGGGGGATCCTACGAGCAGTACTTC. Translating it yields CASTAYGGSYEQYF.

This rearrangement joins TRBV4-1 to TRBJ2-5; D is possibly TRBD2 (6 bases). Between the trimmed V and J ends, which lost 1 base and 5 bases, there was a span of 11 bases. Germline loops: CDR1 MGHRA, CDR2 YSYEKL. There are 14 residues in the CDR3. The CDR3, as DNA: TGCGCCAGCAGCCAAGGCCGGGAGCCGGAGACCCAGTACTTC. Protein sequence: CASSQGREPETQYF.

The chain is built from TRBV28 and TRBJ2-7, with unresolved D. CDR3 length equals 13 residues. Germline V gene data show CDR1 as MDHEN and CDR2 as SYDVKM. Between the trimmed V and J ends, which lost 6 bases and 12 bases, there was a span of 21 bases. CDR3 amino acids: CASRGTLLGIWYF. The CDR3 DNA reads as TGTGCCAGCAGAGGTACCCTCCTAGGAATTTGGTACTTC.

The chain recombines TRBV6-1 with TRBJ2-1; the match to TRBD2 covers 10 bases. The J segment lost 4 bases and the V segment lost 6 bases, leaving 3 bases of the junction unmatched. In germline, CDR1 is MNHNS, CDR2 SASEGT. CDR3 length: 14 residues. The CDR3 DNA is TGTGCCAGCAGCCAGCGGGGGGGATACAATGAGCAGTTCTTC. It codes for CASSQRGGYNEQFF.

This chain uses TRBV10-3 with TRBJ2-3; 7 bases map to TRBD2. Trimming took 0 bases from V and 2 from J; bases not matched to a gene: 11. Germline V lookup: CDR1 ENHRY, CDR2 SYGVKD. There are 18 residues in the CDR3. This CDR3 reads CAISESELREQDTDTQYF. The CDR3 region has the DNA TGTGCCATCAGTGAGTCGGAATTGCGGGAGCAGGACACAGATACGCAGTATTTT.

The CDR3 nucleotides are TGTGCCAGCAGTGATCAGGGGGCGGGCACAGATACGCAGTATTTT. This encodes CASSDQGAGTDTQYF. The genes are TRBV2 and TRBJ2-3; 8 nucleotides line up with TRBD1. From germline, CDR1 is SNHLY and CDR2 FYNNEI. The V gene end was trimmed by 3 bases and the J gene end by 1 base; junction bases not matched to a gene: 3. This CDR3 spans 15 amino acids.

The gene calls are TRBV15 and TRBJ2-7, with a weak D call TRBD1 (5 bases). Germline CDR1 LNHNV, CDR2 YYDKDF (reference sequence). The V gene lost 0 bases and the J gene lost 6 bases, with 15 bases spanning the gap. The CDR3 has 15 residues. The CDR3 DNA reads TGTGCCACCAGCAGAGATAGGGGCTGGGGCGCCGAGCAGTACTTC. It translates to CATSRDRGWGAEQYF.

CDR3: CASSYSTGPSVYEQYF. DNA for the CDR3: TGTGCCAGCAGTTACTCTACAGGGCCTTCTGTGTACGAGCAGTACTTC. The J gene is TRBJ2-7, the V gene TRBV6-5; weak D call: TRBD1 (6 bases). In germline, CDR1 is MNHEY, CDR2 SVGAGI. The V end was cut by 0 bases, the J end by 4 bases, with 16 bases between. CDR3 length: 16 residues.

J is TRBJ2-1 and V is TRBV29-1; 8 bases match TRBD1. The CDR3 has 13 residues. Germline V lookup: CDR1 SQVTM, CDR2 ANQGSEA. With V trimmed by 4 bases and J by 5 bases, 4 bases remained unmatched. The CDR3 is CSVVQGVNNEQFF. The CDR3 DNA is TGCAGCGTTGTACAGGGGGTTAACAATGAGCAGTTCTTC.

With regard to this clone: Other DNA sequences in the same sample also yield this CDR3. The rearrangement links TRBV9 to TRBJ2-3; 7 positions agree with TRBD2. This CDR3 is 15 amino acids long. Per germline, CDR1 SGDLS and CDR2 YYNGEE. The V segment lost 2 bases and the J segment 0 bases; nucleotides outside the gene matches: 3. In DNA form, the CDR3 reads TGTGCCAGCAGCGTCGGCGGGGGTAGCACAGATACGCAGTATTTT. Translation gives CASSVGGGSTDTQYF.

The chain uses TRBV5-4 and TRBJ2-3; 8 positions match TRBD1. Unmatched junction bases numbered 17, after V lost 2 bases and J lost 0 bases. This CDR3 comprises 20 residues. Looked up from germline, CDR1 is SGHNT and CDR2 is YYREEE (reference sequence). CDR3 bases: TGTGCCAGCAGCTTAGGGACAGGCTATAGCCTTTCAACTAGCACAGATACGCAGTATTTT. This translates into CASSLGTGYSLSTSTDTQYF.

This clone was found once. This chain connects TRBV9 to TRBJ2-5; tentatively, D is TRBD2 (6 bases). This CDR3 has 13 residues. V lost 4 bases to trimming and J lost 7 bases, with 14 bases between them. CDR1 is SGDLS and CDR2 is YYNGEE in the germline V gene. CDR3 nucleotide sequence: TGTGCCAGCAGCCCAGCGGAGGGTGGGACCCAGTACTTC. This sequence encodes CASSPAEGGTQYF.

The genes are TRBV5-4 and TRBJ2-7; TRBD1 matches at 8 bases. Germline V gives CDR1 SGHNT, CDR2 YYREEE (reference sequence). The V and J ends lost 0 bases and 5 bases, in that order; junction bases with no gene match: 4. The CDR3 spans 14 residues. CDR3: CASSLDRGVHEQYF. CDR3 sequence (DNA): TGTGCCAGCAGCTTGGACAGGGGGGTCCACGAGCAGTACTTC.

V gene TRBV30 combines with J gene TRBJ1-2; TRBD1 matches at 7 bases. Germline V gene lookup returns CDR1 GTSNPN and CDR2 SVGIG (reference sequence). V lost 5 bases and J lost 3; bases outside the gene matches: 18. This CDR3 has 17 amino acids. Written as DNA, the CDR3 is TGTGCCTGGGTAGACAGGGTGATCGGTTATTCCCACTATGGCTACACCTTC. Translation gives CAWVDRVIGYSHYGYTF.

The chain uses TRBV30 and TRBJ1-6, with D perhaps TRBD1 (6 bases). The CDR3 is 14 residues long. CDR1 and CDR2 from the germline V gene are GTSNPN and SVGIG (reference sequence). Trimming shortened V by 3 bases and J by 14 bases, and 20 bases separated the two germline ends. The CDR3 region is CAWSAGQTLGALHF. The CDR3 DNA is TGTGCCTGGAGCGCCGGACAGACCCTTGGGGCCCTCCACTTT.

This clone was seen just once. This rearrangement joins TRBV23-1 to TRBJ2-1; 8 bases match TRBD1. TRBV23-1 is classed as an ORF, of uncertain function. The CDR3 sequence is 14 residues long. Trimming at V came to 1 base and at J to 7 bases, leaving 3 bases not matched to a gene. In nucleotides, the CDR3 is TGCGCCAGCAGTCAATGGAACAGGGGGAATGAGCAGTTCTTC. Its translation: CASSQWNRGNEQFF.

This chain uses TRBV25-1 with TRBJ2-6; 7 nucleotides align to TRBD1. The V gene end was trimmed by 0 bases and the J gene end by 4 bases; junction bases not matched to a gene: 6. Germline V gene data show CDR1 as MGHDK and CDR2 as SYGVNS. The length of the CDR3 is 17 residues. This chain's CDR3 is CASSEYETGAGANVLTF. CDR3 nucleotides: TGTGCCAGCAGTGAATATGAAACAGGGGCAGGGGCCAACGTCCTGACTTTC.

The gene calls are TRBV15 and TRBJ2-7; no reliable D call. V gave up 5 bases and J gave up 2 bases, with 10 bases separating them. Germline CDR1 and CDR2: LNHNV and YYDKDF (reference sequence). This CDR3 has 13 amino acids. The CDR3 sequence: CATSPRVTYEQYF. DNA for the CDR3: TGTGCCACCAGCCCAAGGGTAACCTACGAGCAGTACTTC.

The chain uses TRBV7-6 and TRBJ2-7, with TRBD2 as a possible D gene (5 bases). Germline assignment: CDR1 SGHVS and CDR2 FNYEAQ. Trimming cost V 5 bases and J 7 bases, with 15 bases left between them. The CDR3 is 13 residues long. CDR3 DNA sequence: TGTGCCAGCAGCCCTCCGGGATTGGGAGAGCAGTACTTC. Amino acid sequence: CASSPPGLGEQYF. Looking up the rest from reference TRBV7-6 and TRBJ2-7 gives the full variable domain: GAGVSQSPRYKVTKRGQDVALRCDPISGHVSLYWYRQALGQGPEFLTYFNYEAQQDKSGLPNDRFSAERPEGSISTLTIQRTEQRDSAMYRCASSPPGLGEQYFGPGTRLTVT.

In its sample, this clone was seen once. This chain connects TRBV4-3 to TRBJ2-2, with 8 bases matching TRBD2. The CDR3 consists of 19 residues. Germline values: CDR1 LGHNA, CDR2 YSLEER. V lost 4 bases, J lost 0 bases, and 13 bases stayed unmatched. The CDR3, as DNA: TGCGCCAGCAGCCGCCACCACGGTCCGCGGGAGGCGAACACCGGGGAGCTGTTTTTT. Translating it yields CASSRHHGPREANTGELFF.

Remarks on this clone: Other DNA sequences of this sample code for an identical CDR3. The V call is TRBV7-9, the J call TRBJ1-1; the D gene is possibly TRBD1 (5 bases). Trimming cost V 1 base and J 7 bases, with 10 bases left between them. The CDR3 consists of 13 residues. The germline gives CDR1 SEHNR, CDR2 FQNEAQ (reference sequence). The CDR3 sequence is CASSLGGIGEAFF. DNA of the CDR3: TGTGCCAGCAGCTTAGGGGGGATCGGTGAAGCTTTCTTT.

The chain uses TRBV30 and TRBJ2-2; 8 bases are shared with TRBD1. V trimming: 5 bases; J trimming: 10 bases; junction bases outside the gene matches: 3. The CDR3 is made up of 11 amino acids. CDR1 is GTSNPN and CDR2 is SVGIG in the germline V gene (reference sequence). Here the CDR3 reads CAWQGALELFF. CDR3 nucleotides: TGTGCCTGGCAGGGGGCGTTGGAGCTGTTTTTT.